This T cell receptor beta chain was captured in a study of blood T cell repertoires in COVID-19. Study information: The analysed material was cDNA or gDNA that came from T cells, B-cell-depleted T cells, or PBMCs.

The trim removed 6 bases at V and 4 bases at J, leaving 10 bases unmatched. The CDR3 sequence is 16 residues long. The germline V gene encodes CDR1 SGHTA and CDR2 FQGNSA. In the study's own analysis: From reference gene primer amplification, estimates of nucleated cell counts were derived. The repertoire was sequenced with immunoSEQ multiplex PCR; TCRdb's copy has only in-frame clones and lacks some. The V and J calls and clone size come from that table; D and trimming were worked out from the DNA. Of some 58,000 clones in the sample, around 90% were seen once. This clone was seen just once. Source material: peripheral blood. The chain links TRBV7-2 to TRBJ2-1; 9 nucleotides agree with TRBD1. The receptor comes from a human donor in a cohort sampled during active COVID-19. The CDR3 DNA reads as TGTGCCAGCAGTCACTCGGACAGGGGTTTGTACAATGAGCAGTTCTTC. It specifies CASSHSDRGLYNEQFF.